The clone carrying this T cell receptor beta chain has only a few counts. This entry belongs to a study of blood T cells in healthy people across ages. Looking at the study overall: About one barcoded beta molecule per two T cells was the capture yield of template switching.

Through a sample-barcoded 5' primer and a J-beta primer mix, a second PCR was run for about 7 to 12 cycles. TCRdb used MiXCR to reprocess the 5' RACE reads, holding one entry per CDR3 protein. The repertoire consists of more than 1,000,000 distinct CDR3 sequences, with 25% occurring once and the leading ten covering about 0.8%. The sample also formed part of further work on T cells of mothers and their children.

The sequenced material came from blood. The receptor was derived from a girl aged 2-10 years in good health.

The CDR3 reads CASSYSKGFGETQYF. For the CDR3, the DNA is TGTGCCAGCAGTTACTCGAAAGGATTCGGCGAGACCCAGTACTTC. The chain combines TRBV6-5 with TRBJ2-5; no definite D call. Germline V gives CDR1 MNHEY, CDR2 SVGAGI. Deletions cut 0 bases from V and 5 bases from J, with 13 bases between. CDR3 length equals 15 residues.